The table lists the clone carrying this T cell receptor (beta chain) with a few counts. Its antigen is still unknown. This sample's time point: patch test 3, about 24 weeks after DPC sensitization. As to treatment: therapeutic diphenylcyclopropenone sensitization with weekly scalp DPC. The sample comes from a study of human T cells and chemical hapten exposure. TCRdb fed the RACE reads into MiXCR, producing one record per CDR3 protein. The sample lists 190,000 or so distinct CDR3 sequences; about 25% were seen once. Germline CDR1 reads DFQATT; CDR2 reads SNEGSKA (reference sequence). The CDR3 covers 15 residues. V shed 3 bases and J shed 0 bases, with 13 bases lying between them. Findings and caveats of the study: While controls formed fewer of them, expanded TCRs formed significantly more large CDR3 similarity clusters.

The J gene is TRBJ2-3, the V gene TRBV20-1; no firm D call. The sample consisted of whole blood, taken in connection with sensitization to the hapten diphenylcyclopropenone (DPC). This TCR was sampled from a woman aged 40 to 49 with alopecia areata. Some clones in this sample may be carry-over from other donors' samples. DNA of the CDR3: TGCAGTGCTAGGGCGGCGGCGGAGAGCACAGATACGCAGTATTTT. As protein: CSARAAAESTDTQYF.